Below are 18 T cell receptor beta chains sequenced from a single sample in a study of beta chain features in type 1 diabetes. These receptors lack a known antigen. Findings and limits, study-wide: People with Type 1 diabetes carried modestly yet significantly shorter TCRB CDR3s in all four CD4+ subsets.

Expressed TCRB transcripts were sequenced, since all the RNA that had been isolated was reverse transcribed. The table came from immunoSEQ multiplex PCR; TCRdb's copy has only in-frame clones and leaves some out. The sample holds 200,000 to 300,000 clones, 20% seen once. The material sequenced was naive CD4+ T cells from blood. The receptors here all came from a woman between 35 and 50 years old with type 1 diabetes.

The count of this clone is one. V and J are TRBV7-2 and TRBJ1-5; no clear D. The V end lost 3 bases, the J end lost 9 bases, and 9 bases lay between the germline ends. The CDR3 length is 12 residues. CDR1 and CDR2 (germline): SGHTA, FQGNSA. The DNA of the CDR3 is TGTGCCAGCAGCTTCTACGATCGGCCCCAGCATTTT. Its translation is CASSFYDRPQHF.

CDR3 in DNA: TGTGCCACCAGCAGAGTCTCTAGGGGGCTGGTGAACACTGAAGCTTTCTTT. It translates to CATSRVSRGLVNTEAFF. The chain combines TRBV15 with TRBJ1-1; 7 positions agree with TRBD1. Germline V lookup: CDR1 LNHNV, CDR2 YYDKDF (reference sequence). The CDR3 covers 17 residues. Trimming removed 1 base from V and 0 bases from J; junction bases left unmatched: 8.

The rearrangement links TRBV7-2 to TRBJ2-7, with 8 bases aligning to TRBD1. The CDR3 has 14 residues. V lost 5 bases and J lost 7; bases outside the gene matches: 10. Germline values: CDR1 SGHTA, CDR2 FQGNSA. The DNA for the CDR3 is TGTGCCAGCAGCCTAGGACAGGGTGTAGGGGAGCAGTACTTC. Translating gives CASSLGQGVGEQYF. Looking up the rest from reference TRBV7-2 and TRBJ2-7 gives the full variable domain: GAGVSQSPSNKVTEKGKDVELRCDPISGHTALYWYRQSLGQGLEFLIYFQGNSAPDKSGLPSDRFSAERTGGSVSTLTIQRTQQEDSAVYLCASSLGQGVGEQYFGPGTRLTVT.

This clone was seen more than once but under ten times. CDR3 amino acids: CATSEHNEQFF. CDR3 DNA sequence: TGTGCCACGTCAGAACACAATGAGCAGTTCTTC. The chain employs TRBV19 and TRBJ2-1; no clear D gene. The CDR3 sequence is 11 residues long. Per the germline V gene, CDR1 is LNHDA and CDR2 is SQIVND (reference sequence). V was pared by 10 bases and J by 5 bases, with 9 bases between.

This clone was detected a few times. The chain combines TRBV7-9 with TRBJ2-1, with 9 positions matching TRBD2. Unmatched junction bases numbered 7, after V lost 8 bases and J lost 5 bases. The CDR3 length is 14 residues. Germline lookup yields CDR1 SEHNR and CDR2 FQNEAQ (reference sequence). CDR3 loop: CASLRAGGNNEQFF. CDR3 bases: TGTGCCAGCCTGCGGGCGGGAGGGAACAATGAGCAGTTCTTC.

This clone was seen a handful of times. The chain joins TRBV29-1 to TRBJ2-1; D remains unclear. This CDR3 is built from 12 residues. Germline V lookup: CDR1 SQVTM, CDR2 ANQGSEA. V was cut by 2 bases and J by 3 bases, with 5 bases left in between. This CDR3 is CSVELLYNEQFF. The CDR3 DNA reads TGCAGCGTTGAACTACTCTACAATGAGCAGTTCTTC.

The chain couples TRBV7-6 to TRBJ2-1; D may be TRBD1 (5 bases). Germline CDR1 and CDR2: SGHVS and FNYEAQ. The CDR3 loop spans 17 amino acids. Trimming removed 2 bases at V and 7 bases at J, with 21 bases between. The CDR3 spells CASSLFAGYNGWNEQFF. Written as DNA, the CDR3 is TGTGCCAGCAGCTTATTTGCAGGGTATAACGGTTGGAATGAGCAGTTCTTC.

This clone turned up a few times. The rearrangement joins TRBV6-6 to TRBJ1-4, with a possible D match to TRBD1 (5 bases). The CDR3 loop spans 14 amino acids. V was pared by 6 bases and J by 2 bases, with 10 bases between. Germline lookup yields CDR1 MNHNY and CDR2 SVGAGI (reference sequence). The chain's CDR3 is CASSDSGTNEKLFF. The DNA of the CDR3 is TGTGCCAGCAGCGACAGCGGGACTAATGAAAAACTGTTTTTT.

The chain employs TRBV7-2 and TRBJ2-3, with no clear D. Trimming took 3 bases from V and 6 from J, leaving 7 bases between them. The CDR3 has 12 amino acids. The germline V gene has CDR1 SGHTA and CDR2 FQGNSA. The CDR3 DNA reads TGTGCCAGCAGCTTTCGGGTTGATACGCAGTATTTT. Translation gives CASSFRVDTQYF.

The chain is built from TRBV7-2 and TRBJ2-7; 10 bases line up with TRBD1. Germline loops: CDR1 SGHTA, CDR2 FQGNSA. CDR3 size: 14 residues. V lost 5 bases and J lost 7; bases outside the gene matches: 8. CDR3: CASSPGTGEREQYF. CDR3 DNA: TGTGCCAGCAGCCCGGGGACAGGGGAAAGGGAGCAGTACTTC.

CDR3: CSATTGEFYEQYF. The DNA of the CDR3 is TGCAGCGCTACGACAGGGGAGTTCTACGAGCAGTACTTC. The chain couples TRBV29-1 to TRBJ2-7; TRBD1 matches 8 bases. The junction had 8 bases not matched to a gene; V was cut back by 7 bases and J by 3 bases. The CDR3 has 13 residues. Germline assignment: CDR1 SQVTM and CDR2 ANQGSEA.

This chain links TRBV6-6 with TRBJ1-1, with a possible D match to TRBD1 (5 bases). Germline V gives CDR1 MNHNY, CDR2 SVGAGI (reference sequence). V lost 0 bases to trimming and J lost 3 bases, with 11 bases between them. There are 15 residues in the CDR3. CDR3 bases: TGTGCCAGCAGTTACTCGACTGGGGCGGACACTGAAGCTTTCTTT. This sequence encodes CASSYSTGADTEAFF.

The V and J genes are TRBV4-2 and TRBJ1-1; D not resolved. The germline V gene encodes CDR1 LGHNA and CDR2 YNFKEQ. V gave up 0 bases and J gave up 1 base, with 9 bases separating them. This CDR3 spans 15 amino acids. CDR3: CASSQDREGNTEAFF. In nucleotides, the CDR3 is TGTGCCAGCAGCCAAGATCGAGAGGGGAACACTGAAGCTTTCTTT.

The CDR3 is CASSLNDRDTETQYF. CDR3 in DNA: TGCGCCAGCAGCTTGAATGACAGGGATACGGAGACCCAGTACTTC. V is TRBV5-1 and J is TRBJ2-5, with 7 positions matching TRBD1. Trimming cost V 1 base and J 5 bases; bases outside gene matches: 8. The CDR3 has 15 residues. Germline V gene lookup returns CDR1 SGHRS and CDR2 YFSETQ.

The V call is TRBV9, the J call TRBJ2-1; weak D call: TRBD2 (6 bases). Germline V gives CDR1 SGDLS, CDR2 YYNGEE. V was trimmed by 3 bases and J by 2 bases, leaving 9 bases between them. The CDR3 loop spans 14 amino acids. CDR3 region: CASSAGAAYNEQFF. CDR3 nucleotide sequence: TGTGCCAGCAGCGCGGGAGCTGCCTACAATGAGCAGTTCTTC.

The rearrangement joins TRBV4-3 to TRBJ1-1; TRBD1 is a possible D gene (6 bases). Trimming removed 1 base at V and 0 bases at J, with 15 bases between. Germline assignment: CDR1 LGHNA and CDR2 YSLEER. There are 17 residues in the CDR3. The CDR3 is CASSQGVDWTVNTEAFF. The DNA of the CDR3 is TGCGCCAGCAGCCAAGGGGTGGACTGGACAGTGAACACTGAAGCTTTCTTT.

The sample holds a few counts of this clone. The chain carries TRBV4-2 and TRBJ2-2; 9 bases align to TRBD1. The CDR3 is made up of 16 amino acids. V lost 1 base to trimming and J lost 1 base; unmatched junction nucleotides: 1. The V gene's germline CDR1 is LGHNA and CDR2 YNFKEQ. This chain's CDR3 is CASSQGGQGNTGELFF. CDR3 in DNA: TGTGCCAGCAGCCAAGGGGGACAGGGGAACACCGGGGAGCTGTTTTTT.

This clone came up a few times. The rearrangement links TRBV7-2 to TRBJ2-1; 11 bases map to TRBD2. Germline loops: CDR1 SGHTA, CDR2 FQGNSA. This CDR3 has 15 amino acids. V was clipped by 3 bases and J by 10 bases; unmatched bases: 8. The CDR3 region has the DNA TGTGCCAGCAGCTTCGTAGCGGGGGGGTCTCAAGAGCAGTTCTTC. Translated, it gives CASSFVAGGSQEQFF. Combining the CDR3 with reference TRBV7-2 and TRBJ2-1 gives the whole variable domain GAGVSQSPSNKVTEKGKDVELRCDPISGHTALYWYRQSLGQGLEFLIYFQGNSAPDKSGLPSDRFSAERTGGSVSTLTIQRTQQEDSAVYLCASSFVAGGSQEQFFGPGTRLTVL.